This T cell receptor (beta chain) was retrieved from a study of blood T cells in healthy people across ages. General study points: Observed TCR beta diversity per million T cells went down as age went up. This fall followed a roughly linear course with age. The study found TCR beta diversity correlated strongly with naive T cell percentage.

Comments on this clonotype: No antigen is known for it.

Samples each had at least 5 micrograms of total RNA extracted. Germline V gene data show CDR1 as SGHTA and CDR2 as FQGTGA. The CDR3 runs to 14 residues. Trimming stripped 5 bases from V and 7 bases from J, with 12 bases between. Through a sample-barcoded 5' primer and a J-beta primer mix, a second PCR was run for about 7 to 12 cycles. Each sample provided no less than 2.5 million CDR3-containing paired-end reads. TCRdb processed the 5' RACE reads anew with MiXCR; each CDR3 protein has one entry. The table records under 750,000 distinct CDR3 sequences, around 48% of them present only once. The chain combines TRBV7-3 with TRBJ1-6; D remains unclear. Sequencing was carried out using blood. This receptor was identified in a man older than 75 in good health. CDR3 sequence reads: CASSQGPLNSPLHF. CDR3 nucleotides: TGTGCCAGCAGCCAAGGCCCACTGAATTCACCCCTCCACTTT.